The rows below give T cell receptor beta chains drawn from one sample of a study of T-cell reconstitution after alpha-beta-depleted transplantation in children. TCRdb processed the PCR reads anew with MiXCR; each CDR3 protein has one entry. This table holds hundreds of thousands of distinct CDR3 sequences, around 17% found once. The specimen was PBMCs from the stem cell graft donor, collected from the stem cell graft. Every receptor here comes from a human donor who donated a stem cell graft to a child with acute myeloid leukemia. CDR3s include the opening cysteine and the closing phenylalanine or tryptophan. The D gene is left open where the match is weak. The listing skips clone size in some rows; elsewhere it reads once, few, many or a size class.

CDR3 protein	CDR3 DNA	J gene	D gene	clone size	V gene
CASSLGQLTHQPQHF	TGTGCCAGCAGCTTGGGGCAGCTTACTCATCAGCCCCAGCATTTT	TRBJ1-5	NA	NA	TRBV5-5
CASSPGKGEPQHF	TGTGCCAGCAGTCCCGGGAAAGGGGAGCCCCAGCATTTT	TRBJ1-5	NA	few	TRBV12-3/TRBV12-4
CAISESIQNNQPQHF	TGTGCCATCAGTGAGTCGATTCAGAACAATCAGCCCCAGCATTTT	TRBJ1-5	NA	many	TRBV10-3
CDSSSGGTYNEQFF	TGTGACAGCAGCTCGGGTGGGACCTACAATGAGCAGTTCTTC	TRBJ2-1	NA	NA	TRBV11-2
CARSLGRHRYGYTF	TGTGCCCGCAGTTTGGGACGGCACCGATATGGCTACACCTTC	TRBJ1-2	NA	NA	TRBV6-5
CASSLAGGTTEAFF	TGTGCCAGCAGCTTAGCAGGGGGGACGACTGAAGCTTTCTTT	TRBJ1-1	NA	many	TRBV7-9
CSARWGNDYGYTF	TGCAGTGCGAGATGGGGGAACGACTATGGCTACACCTTC	TRBJ1-2	NA	many	TRBV20-1
CASSSRQGHTEAFF	TGTGCCAGCAGCTCCAGACAGGGACACACTGAAGCTTTCTTT	TRBJ1-1	TRBD1	few	TRBV7-9
CASSLGQGEGKNIQYF	TGTGCCAGCAGCCTGGGACAGGGCGAGGGCAAAAACATTCAGTACTTC	TRBJ2-4	TRBD1	NA	TRBV7-9
CASSLDSGVGNTIYF	TGTGCCAGCAGCTTAGATTCAGGGGTCGGAAACACCATATATTTT	TRBJ1-3	NA	NA	TRBV7-2
CASSLSGGGLPQYF	TGTGCCAGCAGCTTATCGGGGGGGGGACTGCCGCAGTACTTC	TRBJ2-7	TRBD2	NA	TRBV7-2